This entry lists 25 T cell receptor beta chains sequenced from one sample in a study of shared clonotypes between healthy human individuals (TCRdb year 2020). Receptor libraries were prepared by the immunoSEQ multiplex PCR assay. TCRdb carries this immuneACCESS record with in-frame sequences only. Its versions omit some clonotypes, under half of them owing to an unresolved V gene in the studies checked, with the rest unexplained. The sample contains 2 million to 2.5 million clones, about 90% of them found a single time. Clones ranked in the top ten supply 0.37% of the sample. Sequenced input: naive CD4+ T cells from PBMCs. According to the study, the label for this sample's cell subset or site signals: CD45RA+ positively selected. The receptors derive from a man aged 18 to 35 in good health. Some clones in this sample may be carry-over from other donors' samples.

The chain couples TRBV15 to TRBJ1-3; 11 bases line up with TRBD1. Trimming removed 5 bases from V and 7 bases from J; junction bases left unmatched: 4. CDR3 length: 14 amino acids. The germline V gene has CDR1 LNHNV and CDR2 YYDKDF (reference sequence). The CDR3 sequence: CATSPGQGVNTIYF. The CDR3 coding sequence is TGTGCCACCAGCCCGGGACAGGGGGTGAACACCATATATTTT.

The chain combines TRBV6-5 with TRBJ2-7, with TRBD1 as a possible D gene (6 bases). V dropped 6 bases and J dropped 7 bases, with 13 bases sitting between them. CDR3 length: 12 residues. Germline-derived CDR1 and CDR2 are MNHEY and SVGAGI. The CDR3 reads CASRQGYDEQYF. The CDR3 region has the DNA TGTGCCAGCAGGCAGGGGTACGATGAGCAGTACTTC.

This chain's CDR3 is CASSPRSGRARTGELFF. In nucleotides, the CDR3 is TGTGCCAGCAGTCCCCGCAGCGGGAGGGCCAGGACCGGGGAGCTGTTTTTT. The chain uses TRBV28 and TRBJ2-2, with 10 bases that match TRBD2. This CDR3 region has 17 residues. With 5 bases clipped from V and 5 bases from J, the junction kept 11 bases outside the gene matches. CDR1 is MDHEN, CDR2 SYDVKM, per germline.

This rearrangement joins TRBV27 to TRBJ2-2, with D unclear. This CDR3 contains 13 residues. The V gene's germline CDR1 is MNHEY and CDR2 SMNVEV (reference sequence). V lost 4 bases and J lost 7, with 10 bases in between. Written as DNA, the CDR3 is TGTGCCAGCAGTTCCTTTGTTGGCGGGGAGCTGTTTTTT. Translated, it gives CASSSFVGGELFF.

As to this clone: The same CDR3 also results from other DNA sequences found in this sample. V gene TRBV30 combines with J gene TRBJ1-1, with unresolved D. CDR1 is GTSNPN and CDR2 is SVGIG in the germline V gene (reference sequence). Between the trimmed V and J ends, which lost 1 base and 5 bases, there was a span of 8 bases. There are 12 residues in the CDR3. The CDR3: CAWSGGGTEAFF. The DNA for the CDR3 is TGTGCCTGGAGTGGCGGAGGAACTGAAGCTTTCTTT.

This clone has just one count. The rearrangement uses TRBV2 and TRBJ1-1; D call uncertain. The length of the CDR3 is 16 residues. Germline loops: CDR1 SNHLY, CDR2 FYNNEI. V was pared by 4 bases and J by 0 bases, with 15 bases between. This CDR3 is CASSAVATRLNTEAFF. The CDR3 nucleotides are TGTGCCAGCAGTGCAGTGGCGACTAGACTGAACACTGAAGCTTTCTTT.

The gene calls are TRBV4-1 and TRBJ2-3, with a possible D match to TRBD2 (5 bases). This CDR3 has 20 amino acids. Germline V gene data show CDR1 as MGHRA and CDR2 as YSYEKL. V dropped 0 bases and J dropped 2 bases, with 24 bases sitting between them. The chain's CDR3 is CASSQDFRVSGVALTDTQYF. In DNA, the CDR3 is TGCGCCAGCAGCCAAGATTTCCGGGTAAGCGGTGTGGCCCTCACAGATACGCAGTATTTT.

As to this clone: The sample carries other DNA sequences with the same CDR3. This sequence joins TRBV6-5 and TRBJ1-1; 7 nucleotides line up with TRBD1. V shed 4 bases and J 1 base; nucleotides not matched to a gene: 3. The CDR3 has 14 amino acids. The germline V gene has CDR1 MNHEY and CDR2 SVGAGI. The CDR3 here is CASSSRTGNTEAFF. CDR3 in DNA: TGTGCCAGCAGTTCCCGGACAGGGAACACTGAAGCTTTCTTT.

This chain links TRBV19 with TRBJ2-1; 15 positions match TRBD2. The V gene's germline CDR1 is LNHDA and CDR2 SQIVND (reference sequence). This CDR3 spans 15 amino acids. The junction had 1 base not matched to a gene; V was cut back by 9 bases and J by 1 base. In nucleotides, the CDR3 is TGTGCCAGCGGACTAGCGGGAGGGTCCTACAATGAGCAGTTCTTC. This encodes CASGLAGGSYNEQFF.

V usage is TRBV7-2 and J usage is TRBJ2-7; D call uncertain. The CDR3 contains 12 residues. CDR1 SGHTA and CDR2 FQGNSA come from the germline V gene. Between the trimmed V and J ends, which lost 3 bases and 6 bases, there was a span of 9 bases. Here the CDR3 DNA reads TGTGCCAGCAGCTTCCCCTTGGGCGAGCAGTACTTC. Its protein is CASSFPLGEQYF. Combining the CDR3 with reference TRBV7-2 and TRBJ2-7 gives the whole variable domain GAGVSQSPSNKVTEKGKDVELRCDPISGHTALYWYRQSLGQGLEFLIYFQGNSAPDKSGLPSDRFSAERTGGSVSTLTIQRTQQEDSAVYLCASSFPLGEQYFGPGTRLTVT.

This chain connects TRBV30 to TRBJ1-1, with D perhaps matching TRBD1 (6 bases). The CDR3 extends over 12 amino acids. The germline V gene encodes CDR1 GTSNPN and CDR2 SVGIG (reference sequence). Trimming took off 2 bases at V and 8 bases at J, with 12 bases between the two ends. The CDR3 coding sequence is TGTGCCTGGAGTCTGATAAGGGGGGAAGCTTTCTTT. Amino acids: CAWSLIRGEAFF. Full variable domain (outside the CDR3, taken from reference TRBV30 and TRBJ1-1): SQTIHQWPATLVQPVGSPLSLECTVEGTSNPNLYWYRQAAGRGLQLLFYSVGIGQISSEVPQNLSASRPQDRQFILSSKKLLLSDSGFYLCAWSLIRGEAFFGQGTRLTVV.

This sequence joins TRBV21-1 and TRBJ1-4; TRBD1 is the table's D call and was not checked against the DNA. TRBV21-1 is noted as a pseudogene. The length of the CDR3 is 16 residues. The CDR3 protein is CASSFAGRITSGKLFF. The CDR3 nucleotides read TGTGCCAGCAGCTTTGCAGGGCGGATCACAAGTGGAAAACTGTTTTTT.

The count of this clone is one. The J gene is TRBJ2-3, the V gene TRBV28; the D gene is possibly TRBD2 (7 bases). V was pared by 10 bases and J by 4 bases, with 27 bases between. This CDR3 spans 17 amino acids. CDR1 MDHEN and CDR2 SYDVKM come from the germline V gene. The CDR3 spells CATKGGKIRSRADTQYF. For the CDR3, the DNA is TGTGCCACCAAGGGGGGGAAGATTAGGTCGAGGGCAGATACGCAGTATTTT. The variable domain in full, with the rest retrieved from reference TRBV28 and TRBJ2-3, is DVKVTQSSRYLVKRTGEKVFLECVQDMDHENMFWYRQDPGLGLRLIYFSYDVKMKEKGDIPEGYSVSREKKERFSLILESASTNQTSMYLCATKGGKIRSRADTQYFGPGTRLTVL.

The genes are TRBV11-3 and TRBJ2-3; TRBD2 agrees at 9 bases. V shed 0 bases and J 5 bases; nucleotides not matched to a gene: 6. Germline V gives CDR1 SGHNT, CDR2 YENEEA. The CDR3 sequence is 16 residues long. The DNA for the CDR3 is TGTGCCAGCAGCTTAGAAGGGCGGGAGGGCCTAGATACGCAGTATTTT. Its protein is CASSLEGREGLDTQYF.

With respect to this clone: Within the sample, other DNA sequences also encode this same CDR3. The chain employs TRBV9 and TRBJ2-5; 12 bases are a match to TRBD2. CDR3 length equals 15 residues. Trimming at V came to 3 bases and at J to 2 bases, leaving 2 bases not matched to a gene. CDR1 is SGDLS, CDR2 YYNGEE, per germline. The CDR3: CASSATSGRQETQYF. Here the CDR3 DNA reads TGTGCCAGCAGCGCGACTAGCGGGAGACAAGAGACCCAGTACTTC.

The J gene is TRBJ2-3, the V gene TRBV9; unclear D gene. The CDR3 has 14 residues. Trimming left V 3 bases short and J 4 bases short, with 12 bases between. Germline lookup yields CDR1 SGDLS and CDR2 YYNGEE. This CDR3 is CASSDPGGADTQYF. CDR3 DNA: TGTGCCAGCAGCGACCCGGGTGGCGCAGATACGCAGTATTTT.

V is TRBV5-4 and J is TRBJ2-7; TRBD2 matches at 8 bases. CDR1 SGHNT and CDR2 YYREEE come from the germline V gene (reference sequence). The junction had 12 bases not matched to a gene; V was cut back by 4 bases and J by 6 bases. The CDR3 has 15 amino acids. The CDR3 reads CASSTRLAGFLEQYF. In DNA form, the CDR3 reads TGTGCCAGCAGCACCCGCCTAGCGGGTTTTCTCGAGCAGTACTTC.

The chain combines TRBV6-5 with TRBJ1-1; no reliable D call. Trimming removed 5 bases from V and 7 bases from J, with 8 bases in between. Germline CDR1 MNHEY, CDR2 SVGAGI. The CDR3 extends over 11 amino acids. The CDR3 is CASSGPGEAFF. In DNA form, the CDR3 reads TGTGCCAGCAGTGGACCGGGTGAAGCTTTCTTT.

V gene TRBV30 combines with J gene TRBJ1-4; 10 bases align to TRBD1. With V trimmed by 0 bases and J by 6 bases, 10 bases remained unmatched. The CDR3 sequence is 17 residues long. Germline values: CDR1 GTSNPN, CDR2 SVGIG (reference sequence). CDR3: CAWSVLPGQGFYEKLFF. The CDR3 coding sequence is TGTGCCTGGAGTGTTCTCCCGGGACAGGGGTTCTATGAAAAACTGTTTTTT.

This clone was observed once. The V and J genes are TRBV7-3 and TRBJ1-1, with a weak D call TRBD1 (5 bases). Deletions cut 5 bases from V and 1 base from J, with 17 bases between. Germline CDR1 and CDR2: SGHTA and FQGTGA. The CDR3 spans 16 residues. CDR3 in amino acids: CASSPRGPGPNTEAFF. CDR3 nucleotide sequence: TGTGCCAGCAGCCCGAGAGGCCCAGGGCCGAACACTGAAGCTTTCTTT. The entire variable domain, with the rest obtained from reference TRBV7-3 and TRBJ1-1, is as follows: GAGVSQTPSNKVTEKGKYVELRCDPISGHTALYWYRQSLGQGPEFLIYFQGTGAADDSGLPNDRFFAVRPEGSVSTLKIQRTERGDSAVYLCASSPRGPGPNTEAFFGQGTRLTVV.

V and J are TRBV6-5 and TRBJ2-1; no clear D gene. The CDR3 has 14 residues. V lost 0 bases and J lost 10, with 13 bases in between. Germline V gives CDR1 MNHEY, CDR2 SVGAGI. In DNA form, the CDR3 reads TGTGCCAGCAGTTACTCTCCCTCCCGTCGGGAGCAGTTCTTC. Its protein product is CASSYSPSRREQFF.

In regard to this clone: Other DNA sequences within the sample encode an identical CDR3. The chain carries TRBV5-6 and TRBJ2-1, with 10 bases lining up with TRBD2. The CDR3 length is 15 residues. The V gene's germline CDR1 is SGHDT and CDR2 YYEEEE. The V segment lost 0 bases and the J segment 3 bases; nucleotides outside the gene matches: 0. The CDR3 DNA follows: TGTGCCAGCAGCTTGGGGACTAGCGGCTACAATGAGCAGTTCTTC. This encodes CASSLGTSGYNEQFF.

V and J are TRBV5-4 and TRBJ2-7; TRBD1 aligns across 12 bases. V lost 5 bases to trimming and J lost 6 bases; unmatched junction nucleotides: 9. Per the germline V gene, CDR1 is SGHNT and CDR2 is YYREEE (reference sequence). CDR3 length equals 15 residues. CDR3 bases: TGTGCCAGCAGACTGTCGGGACAGGGGGCCGGCGAGCAGTACTTC. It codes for CASRLSGQGAGEQYF.

This CDR3 reads CASSSGIAYEQYF. CDR3 nucleotide sequence: TGTGCCAGCAGTTCCGGGATCGCCTACGAGCAGTACTTC. The chain employs TRBV28 and TRBJ2-7; perhaps TRBD2 as D (5 bases). Germline assignment: CDR1 MDHEN and CDR2 SYDVKM. Between the trimmed V and J ends, which lost 4 bases and 2 bases, there was a span of 9 bases. CDR3 length: 13 amino acids. Together with reference TRBV28 and TRBJ2-7, the CDR3 gives the full variable domain: DVKVTQSSRYLVKRTGEKVFLECVQDMDHENMFWYRQDPGLGLRLIYFSYDVKMKEKGDIPEGYSVSREKKERFSLILESASTNQTSMYLCASSSGIAYEQYFGPGTRLTVT.

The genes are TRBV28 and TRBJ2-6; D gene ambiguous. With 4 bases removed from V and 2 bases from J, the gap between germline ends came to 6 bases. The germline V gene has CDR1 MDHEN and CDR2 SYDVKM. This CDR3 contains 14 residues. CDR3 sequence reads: CASSSPAGANVLTF. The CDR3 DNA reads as TGTGCCAGCAGTTCTCCCGCTGGGGCCAACGTCCTGACTTTC.